The clone carrying this T cell receptor beta chain has a handful of counts. The entry originates in a study of cytomegalovirus exposure and HLA in healthy donors. The PCR used 60 Vbeta and 13 Jbeta primers. In the source study's methods: Some 80 million unique TCR beta chains, 10 million to 14 million shared, were counted in a later analysis. Some clones are missing from TCRdb's copy, which holds only in-frame ones; the method was immunoSEQ multiplex PCR. V, J and clone size derive from that table, while D and trimming were established from the DNA sequence. The sample lists some 180,000 clones; almost 85% were seen once. The V and J ends lost 3 bases and 3 bases, in that order; junction bases with no gene match: 6. This CDR3 comprises 15 residues. Germline CDR1 and CDR2: KGHSH and LQKENI.

V and J are TRBV18 and TRBJ2-3; 7 nucleotides match TRBD1. The receptor was isolated from a woman aged 50 to 60 in good health and CMV-seronegative. Input material: PBMCs. The CDR3, as DNA: TGTGCCAGCTCACCCCCGGGACAGACTACAGATACGCAGTATTTT. It encodes CASSPPGQTTDTQYF.